This T cell receptor beta chain is from a study of blood T cell repertoires in COVID-19. In the study's own analysis: The authors estimated nucleated cell counts from reference gene primer amplification. Assay used: immunoSEQ multiplex PCR; TCRdb lists only in-frame clones, some missing. That table gives V, J and clone size, and the DNA gave D and trimming. The sample carries about 180,000 clones, around 85% recorded once. This clone was counted between two and nine times. The source of this sequence is a man aged 65-85 years with active or convalescent COVID-19. The specimen was peripheral blood.

The DNA of the CDR3 is TGTGCCAGCAGCCCAATGGGACAGGGGGCAGGGGAGCAGTACTTC. Its protein product is CASSPMGQGAGEQYF. The chain combines TRBV7-6 with TRBJ2-7; 12 bases are a match to TRBD1. The J segment lost 7 bases and the V segment lost 5 bases, leaving 9 bases of the junction unmatched. This CDR3 is 15 amino acids long. Germline CDR1 SGHVS, CDR2 FNYEAQ.